This entry describes one TCR beta chain. This clonotype has ten or more counts. This clone's antigen is unknown. No qualities accompany the bases; no much larger clone lies one base away. TCR beta CDR3 regions were amplified from RNA transcripts. A first-round RT-PCR of the TCR CDR3 used the HTBI primer set with the Qiagen OneStep RT-PCR kit. A second multiplex PCR round built the libraries, followed by size selection and purification. Libraries were sequenced paired-end with 100 bp reads on an Illumina HiSeq2000. In the paper's pipeline: SOAPnuke was used to process the raw data, removing reads that contained adapters or uncalled bases, had a mean Phred below 15, or lacked an exact match to the constant primer or identifier. High-quality paired reads were merged with COPE v1.2.5, and unique nucleotide sequences were defined as clonotypes. MiTCR v1.1 was used to align clonotypes to the IMGT TRBV, TRBD and TRBJ reference segments. Only V-J combinations with frequency above 0.0001, covering roughly 99% of repertoires, were analysed. A TCS score was defined as the ratio of F50 (clonal expansion) to E x V (chaos), with BLOSUM62-based TCRdist applied between CDR3 peptides within each V-J. Welch's t-statistics and random forest reduced around 550 V-J features to under 15, which were used in a naive Bayes classifier (R e1071). The raw public data were reprocessed by TCRdb itself: fastp quality trimming at Q25, MiXCR clonotype calling, in-frame beta chains only. Every distinct CDR3 protein forms one entry, paired with its most common genes and DNA. The V and J calls were determined by TCRdb, not by the authors. This sample gives over 150,000 distinct CDR3 sequences in total; less than 20% of them show up just once. The ten largest account for over 45% of the sample.

A patient counted as having stable Graves' hyperthyroidism if no progression to ophthalmopathy occurred over 18 months of follow-up. Hyperthyroidism patients were aged 18 to 65 years and newly diagnosed, with disease duration of less than 2 months. Patients with uncontrolled infections, other autoimmune diseases, pregnancy or lactation were excluded. Diagnoses relied on clinical symptoms, serum thyroxine and TRAb, thyroid ultrasound and orbital computed tomography. Ficoll-Paque density gradient centrifugation was used to isolate PBMCs from around 10 ml of fresh peripheral blood. Total RNA was extracted with Trizol reagent, and quality was checked on an Agilent 2100 Bioanalyzer. This record belongs to a study of T cells in Graves' hyperthyroidism and ophthalmopathy (dated by TCRdb to the late 2010s). About the full investigation: Peripheral blood was sampled at the time of initial diagnosis, prior to any treatment. A discovery cohort of about a hundred patients, 43 with Graves' ophthalmopathy and about 60 with stable Graves' hyperthyroidism, was used to find distinguishing TCR V-J signatures. An independent validation cohort of fewer than 20 hyperthyroidism patients and 15 or so patients who later progressed to ophthalmopathy tested prospective prediction of ophthalmopathy. For training and testing, the 100 or so patients in the discovery cohort were randomly divided in a 7:3 ratio. In several Graves' hyperthyroidism patients, the study also compared T-cell repertoires from thyroid tissue with T-cell repertoires from blood. After blood sampling, hyperthyroidism patients were treated with methimazole at a starting dose of 30 mg daily, and ophthalmopathy patients were treated with high-dose intravenous methylprednisolone. According to the paper, TCR Vbeta CDR3 sequencing was carried out on 135 peripheral blood samples, which came from fewer than 50 ophthalmopathy, 75 or so hyperthyroidism and roughly 17 progressor patients.

Per the germline V gene, MNHEY is the CDR1 and SVGEGT is the CDR2. V is clipped by 6 bases and J by 0 bases, and the sequence between their germline boundaries is 12 bases long. The CDR3 has 15 amino acids, counting the end cysteine and phenylalanine. Kept here is only the CDR3 DNA, which spans 45 bases and is read in frame from base 1. Findings and caveats that apply to the study as a whole: Blood samples also contained most of the expanded thyroid clonotypes (frequency above 0.001), which suggests that blood repertoires may reflect thyroid immune responses. A 13 V-J signature model separated ophthalmopathy from stable hyperthyroidism, with around 91% sensitivity and about 81% specificity in cross-validation and 80%/75% in testing. In validation, the model predicted progression to ophthalmopathy with over 65% sensitivity and 72.22% specificity, a median of about 6 months before onset. No statistical method was used to fix the sample size in advance, and group allocation was not hidden from the investigators.

What was sequenced was blood. The rearranged segments are TRBV6-2 or TRBV6-3 and TRBJ1-5; 6 matching bases give a weak D call of TRBD1. The TCR comes from a woman aged 50 to 65 with Graves' hyperthyroidism. CDR3 region: CASRPGTYSNQPQHF. The DNA sequence reads TGTGCCAGCAGACCTGGGACATATAGCAATCAGCCCCAGCATTTT.